The clone carrying this TCR beta chain was counted once. Its antigen is undetermined. This entry is derived from a study of beta chain features in type 1 diabetes. This CDR3 comprises 16 residues. Germline loops: CDR1 LNHDA, CDR2 SQIVND (reference sequence). The V and J ends lost 3 bases and 0 bases respectively, with 12 bases between them. cDNA synthesis used the whole RNA isolate, giving expressed TCRB sequences. TCRdb keeps only in-frame clones here, not all; method: immunoSEQ multiplex PCR. The table includes tens of thousands of clones, approximately 32% detected once. Study-wide points: For type 1 diabetes patients, VDJ junctions showed fewer insertions and more deletions. PCR might favor shorter templates, equally in patients and controls. Relative to healthy donors, patients appeared to have naive, central memory and Treg TCRB repertoires that were more similar.

The source is a woman aged 18-29 years in good health. What was sequenced was stem cell memory CD4+ T cells from blood. V is TRBV19 and J is TRBJ1-5, with D possibly being TRBD1 (5 bases). CDR3 nucleotides: TGTGCCAGTAGTATTGAAGGCGGGACTAGCAATCAGCCCCAGCATTTT. It codes for CASSIEGGTSNQPQHF.